A single TCR beta chain is shown here with its context. Germline values: CDR1 MNHNS, CDR2 SASEGT. The CDR3 is made up of 15 amino acids. V was shortened by 1 base and J by 9 bases, with 18 bases between the two germline ends. Original analysis: Amplification with reference gene primers provided the estimates of nucleated cell counts. Libraries were prepared by immunoSEQ multiplex PCR; TCRdb keeps only in-frame clonotypes and omits some of them. V and J calls and clone size are as listed in that table; D and trimming were resolved from the DNA. The sample has fewer than 150,000 clones, around 87% seen once. These data are taken from a study of blood T cell repertoires in COVID-19. The wider study: The United States, Italy and Spain provided the acute and convalescent COVID-19 samples.

Sequencing input: peripheral blood. The rearrangement joins TRBV6-1 to TRBJ1-1; maybe TRBD1 (5 bases). The receptor's source is a human donor in a cohort sampled during active COVID-19. CDR3 protein: CASSEDPQALLKAFF. The CDR3 DNA reads TGTGCCAGCAGTGAAGACCCACAGGCGTTACTTAAAGCTTTCTTT.